The present entry profiles one T cell receptor beta chain with its context. Measured with immunoSEQ multiplex PCR; TCRdb has only the in-frame clones, and not every one. This sample has 350,000 to 500,000 clones, with roughly 88% found just once. This sample is part of a study of blood T cell repertoires in COVID-19. The CDR3 totals 15 residues. Germline values: CDR1 MNHEY, CDR2 SVGAGI. V lost 4 bases and J 6 bases, leaving 19 bases between the germline ends. The source is a woman under 30 who had been exposed to COVID-19. The chain is built from TRBV6-5 and TRBJ2-7, with D possibly being TRBD2 (6 bases). The specimen sequenced was PBMCs or T cells enriched from blood (not recorded which). DNA of the CDR3: TGTGCCAGCAGTTTTGGAGGGCAAAGCTTCAGCGAGCAGTACTTC. This gives the protein CASSFGGQSFSEQYF.